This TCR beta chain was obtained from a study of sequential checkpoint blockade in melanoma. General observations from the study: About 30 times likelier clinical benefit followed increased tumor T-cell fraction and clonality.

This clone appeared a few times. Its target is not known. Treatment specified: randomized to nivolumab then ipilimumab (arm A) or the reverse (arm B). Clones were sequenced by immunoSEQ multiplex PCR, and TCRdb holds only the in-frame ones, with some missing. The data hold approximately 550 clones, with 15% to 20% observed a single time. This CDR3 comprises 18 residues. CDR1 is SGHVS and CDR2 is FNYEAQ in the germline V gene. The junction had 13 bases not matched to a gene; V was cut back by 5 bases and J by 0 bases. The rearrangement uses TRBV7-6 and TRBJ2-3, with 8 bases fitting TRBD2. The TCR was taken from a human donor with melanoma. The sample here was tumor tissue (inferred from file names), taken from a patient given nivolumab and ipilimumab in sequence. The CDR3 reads CASSPRGVSGTSTDTQYF. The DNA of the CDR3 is TGTGCCAGCAGCCCCAGAGGGGTTAGCGGGACTAGCACAGATACGCAGTATTTT. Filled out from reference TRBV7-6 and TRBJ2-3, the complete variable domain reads GAGVSQSPRYKVTKRGQDVALRCDPISGHVSLYWYRQALGQGPEFLTYFNYEAQQDKSGLPNDRFSAERPEGSISTLTIQRTEQRDSAMYRCASSPRGVSGTSTDTQYFGPGTRLTVL.